Presented here are 13 T cell receptor beta chains from one specimen sequenced in a study of T-cell memory formation after mild COVID-19. TCRdb reprocessed the 5' RACE reads with MiXCR, giving one entry per CDR3 protein. The data contain fewer than 500,000 distinct CDR3 sequences, about 23% of them seen just once; the ten biggest clones take up about an eighth. Sequencing input: PBMCs or a T cell subset sorted from them (not recorded which). All receptors come from an adult woman who had mild COVID-19 (a few samples of this study predate the infection). Cell type and time point are not known.

J is TRBJ2-1 and V is TRBV25-1, with a weak D call TRBD2 (7 bases). The CDR3 is made up of 19 amino acids. The germline V gene encodes CDR1 MGHDK and CDR2 SYGVNS. V dropped 2 bases and J dropped 0 bases, with 20 bases sitting between them. The CDR3, as DNA: TGTGCCAGCAGTGAAAGGGGGGCAACTAGCGACAGCTCCTACAATGAGCAGTTCTTC. Translating gives CASSERGATSDSSYNEQFF.

The J gene is TRBJ2-6, the V gene TRBV12-3 or TRBV12-4; D is uncertain. This CDR3 spans 15 amino acids. Trimming removed 3 bases from V and 2 bases from J, with 8 bases in between. This CDR3 is CASSFRETGANVLTF. The CDR3 DNA follows: TGTGCCAGCAGTTTTAGAGAGACTGGGGCCAACGTCCTGACTTTC.

This chain connects TRBV29-1 to TRBJ2-3; D is perhaps TRBD2 (6 bases). CDR1 is SQVTM, CDR2 ANQGSEA, per germline. The CDR3 runs to 15 residues. V shed 1 base and J shed 2 bases, with 13 bases lying between them. CDR3 loop: CSVEGPRGYTDTQYF. The DNA of the CDR3 is TGCAGCGTTGAAGGGCCCCGGGGGTACACAGATACGCAGTATTTT.

At least ten counts were recorded for this clonotype. The V call is TRBV20-1, the J call TRBJ2-7; tentative D call: TRBD1 (6 bases). The CDR3 consists of 14 residues. The V end lost 4 bases, the J end lost 2 bases, and 15 bases lay between the germline ends. CDR1 and CDR2 from the germline V gene are DFQATT and SNEGSKA (reference sequence). The CDR3 here is CSATLSGTTYEQYF. In DNA form, the CDR3 reads TGCAGTGCTACCCTTTCCGGGACAACCTACGAGCAGTACTTC.

The chain carries TRBV20-1 and TRBJ1-2, with 8 bases matching TRBD1. CDR3 length: 14 amino acids. The germline V gene encodes CDR1 DFQATT and CDR2 SNEGSKA (reference sequence). V lost 6 bases, J lost 3 bases, and 9 bases stayed unmatched. CDR3 in DNA: TGCAGTGCGCTGGGTTCGACAGGGGACTATGGCTACACCTTC. Translating it yields CSALGSTGDYGYTF.

The V gene is TRBV24-1, the J gene TRBJ2-3; 7 bases are a match to TRBD1. The V segment lost 1 base and the J segment 1 base; nucleotides outside the gene matches: 7. This CDR3 has 17 residues. Germline V lookup: CDR1 KGHDR, CDR2 SFDVKD. CDR3 nucleotide sequence: TGTGCCACCAGTGATTTCCCCGGGACAGCTCGCACAGATACGCAGTATTTT. Amino acid sequence: CATSDFPGTARTDTQYF.

This clonotype was detected many times. The chain has TRBV12-3 or TRBV12-4 and TRBJ1-2, with 10 bases fitting TRBD1. Trimming cost V 2 bases and J 2 bases; bases outside gene matches: 14. The length of the CDR3 is 19 residues. The CDR3 bases are TGTGCCAGCAGTTTAAGCCCATCGGGACAGGGGCGAACGAACTATGGCTACACCTTC. This sequence encodes CASSLSPSGQGRTNYGYTF.

This chain joins TRBV5-1 and TRBJ2-3; 7 bases fit TRBD1. The CDR3 contains 14 residues. The germline CDR1 and CDR2 sequences are SGHRS and YFSETQ. The V gene end was trimmed by 4 bases and the J gene end by 5 bases; junction bases not matched to a gene: 7. CDR3: CASSPGTEGDTQYF. The CDR3 region has the DNA TGCGCCAGCAGCCCCGGGACAGAAGGAGATACGCAGTATTTT.

This clonotype was detected a few times. The chain carries TRBV12-3 or TRBV12-4 and TRBJ2-1; D is perhaps TRBD1 (6 bases). Deletions cut 5 bases from V and 2 bases from J, with 16 bases between. This CDR3 comprises 16 residues. The CDR3 sequence: CASSPILGATYNEQFF. For the CDR3, the DNA is TGTGCCAGCAGTCCGATTTTGGGGGCCACCTACAATGAGCAGTTCTTC.

A few counts support this clonotype. The CDR3 spells CASSPSAVQETQYF. CDR3 nucleotides: TGTGCCAGCAGCCCGTCGGCAGTCCAAGAGACCCAGTACTTC. The J gene is TRBJ2-5, the V gene TRBV7-9; D is unclear. The CDR3 has 14 amino acids. CDR1 is SEHNR, CDR2 FQNEAQ, per germline (reference sequence). Trimming took 5 bases from V and 1 from J, leaving 11 bases between them.

A few counts support this clonotype. The gene calls are TRBV25-1 and TRBJ2-7; D perhaps matches TRBD1 (5 bases). The CDR3 totals 12 residues. Germline V gene data show CDR1 as MGHDK and CDR2 as SYGVNS. V lost 4 bases and J lost 9, with 13 bases in between. CDR3 DNA: TGTGCCAGCAGTGGTAACCAGGGCGGGCAGTACTTC. Translated: CASSGNQGGQYF.

In its sample, this clonotype was seen a few times. The chain joins TRBV7-9 to TRBJ1-1; the D is unclear. The V and J ends lost 3 bases and 8 bases respectively, with 13 bases between them. Germline CDR1 is SEHNR and CDR2 is FQNEAQ (reference sequence). This CDR3 has 13 residues. The CDR3 here is CASSLAGQPEAFF. The CDR3 DNA reads as TGTGCCAGCAGCTTGGCGGGCCAGCCCGAAGCTTTCTTT.

The rearrangement uses TRBV5-6 and TRBJ2-5; D might be TRBD2 (7 bases). The length of the CDR3 is 13 residues. CDR1 is SGHDT, CDR2 YYEEEE, per germline. V gave up 3 bases and J gave up 5 bases, with 11 bases separating them. The DNA for the CDR3 is TGTGCCAGCAGCTCACAGGGAGGGGAGACCCAGTACTTC. Residues: CASSSQGGETQYF.